A few counts support the clone carrying this T cell receptor beta chain. The sample is drawn from a study of T cells in Graves' hyperthyroidism and ophthalmopathy. Amplification targeted TCR beta CDR3 regions from RNA transcripts. The TCR CDR3 was amplified in a first-round RT-PCR using the HTBI primer set. TCRdb fed the multiplex PCR reads into MiXCR, producing one record per CDR3 protein. The profile shows 410,000 or so distinct CDR3 sequences, roughly 14% of them singletons. V shed 6 bases and J shed 4 bases, with 9 bases lying between them. The germline CDR1 and CDR2 sequences are SQVTM and ANQGSEA. The CDR3 extends over 12 amino acids.

This sequence originates from a man aged 18 to 29 with Graves' ophthalmopathy. V and J are TRBV29-1 and TRBJ2-2, with D unresolved. Material for sequencing was blood. CDR3 DNA sequence: TGCAGCGTAACGATTCTCACCGGGGAGCTGTTTTTT. The encoded protein is CSVTILTGELFF.